This record covers a single T cell receptor (beta chain). This entry belongs to a study of blood T cell repertoires in COVID-19. Study as a whole: The cDNA or gDNA used as material had been derived from T cells, B-cell-depleted T cells, or PBMCs.

V lost 3 bases to trimming and J lost 1 base, with 11 bases between them. The CDR3 consists of 15 residues. Germline V lookup: CDR1 SGHRS, CDR2 YFSETQ. Clones were read by immunoSEQ multiplex PCR, and TCRdb kept only the in-frame ones, dropping some. The repertoire holds roughly 40,000 clones, with 79% as singletons. Sequenced material: peripheral blood. The chain combines TRBV5-1 with TRBJ1-3; D is uncertain. This clonotype was sampled from a man between 70 and 80 years old with acute or convalescent COVID-19. The CDR3 bases are TGCGCCAGCAGCTCCCGGACGGGGTCTGGAAACACCATATATTTT. Translating it yields CASSSRTGSGNTIYF.